The T cell receptor beta chain under discussion was sequenced for a study of T cells in Graves' hyperthyroidism and ophthalmopathy. General study points: A model built on 13 V-J features separated ophthalmopathy from stable hyperthyroidism. Most clonotypes expanded in thyroid above 0.001 were likewise present in blood.

Looked up from germline, CDR1 is SGHKS and CDR2 is YYEKEE (reference sequence). Trimming cost V 3 bases and J 9 bases, with 21 bases left between them. The CDR3 spans 15 residues. A remark on this clonotype: Antigen specificity is unknown.

These patients, aged 18 to 65, had recently diagnosed hyperthyroidism lasting under 2 months. It was RNA transcripts that yielded the amplified TCR beta CDR3 regions. HTBI primers were used for first-round RT-PCR of the TCR CDR3. In TCRdb, the multiplex PCR reads were re-called with MiXCR into one record per CDR3 protein. The table lists some 460,000 distinct CDR3 sequences, 15% to 19% of them singletons. The receptor comes from a woman between 18 and 30 years old with Graves' hyperthyroidism. The chain combines TRBV5-5 with TRBJ1-1; D is unresolved. Sequenced: blood. In DNA, the CDR3 is TGTGCCAGCAGCTACCAGACGGAGCCGAGGTCGAAAGCTTTCTTT. Translation gives CASSYQTEPRSKAFF. The full variable domain, with the rest looked up from reference TRBV5-5 and TRBJ1-1, is DAGVTQSPTHLIKTRGQQVTLRCSPISGHKSVSWYQQVLGQGPQFIFQYYEKEERGRGNFPDRFSARQFPNYSSELNVNALLLGDSALYLCASSYQTEPRSKAFFGQGTRLTVV.